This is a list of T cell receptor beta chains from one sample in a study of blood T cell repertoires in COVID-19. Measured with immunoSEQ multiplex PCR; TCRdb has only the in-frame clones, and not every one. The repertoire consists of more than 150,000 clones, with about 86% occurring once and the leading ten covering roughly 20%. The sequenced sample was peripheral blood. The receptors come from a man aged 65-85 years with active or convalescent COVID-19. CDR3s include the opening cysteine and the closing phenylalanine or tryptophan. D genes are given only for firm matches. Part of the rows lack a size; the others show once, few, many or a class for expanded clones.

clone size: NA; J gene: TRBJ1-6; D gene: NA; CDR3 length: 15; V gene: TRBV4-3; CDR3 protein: CASSQRRGYNSPLHF; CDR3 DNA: TGCGCCAGCAGCCAGCGCAGGGGATATAATTCACCCCTCCACTTT
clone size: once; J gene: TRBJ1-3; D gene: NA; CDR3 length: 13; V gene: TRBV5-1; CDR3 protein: CASSFSSGNTIYF; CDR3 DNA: TGCGCCAGCAGCTTCAGCTCTGGAAACACCATATATTTT
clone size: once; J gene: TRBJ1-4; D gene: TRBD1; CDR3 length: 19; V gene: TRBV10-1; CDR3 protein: CASSEDREGQGGNCEKLFF; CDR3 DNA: TGCGCCAGCAGTGAGGACAGGGAGGGACAGGGGGGAAATTGTGAAAAACTGTTTTTT
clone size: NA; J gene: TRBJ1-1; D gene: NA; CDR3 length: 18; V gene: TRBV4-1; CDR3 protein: CASSQDLDSGRLNTEAFF; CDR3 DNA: TGCGCCAGCAGCCAAGATTTGGACAGCGGCCGCCTTAACACTGAAGCTTTCTTT
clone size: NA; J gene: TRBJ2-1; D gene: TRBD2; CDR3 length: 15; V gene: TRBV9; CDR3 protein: CASSVSSGSWNEQFF; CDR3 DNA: TGTGCCAGCAGCGTATCTAGCGGGAGTTGGAATGAGCAGTTCTTC
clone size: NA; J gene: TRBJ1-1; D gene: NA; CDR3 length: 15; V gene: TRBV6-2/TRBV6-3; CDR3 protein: CASSYSGSSNTEAFF; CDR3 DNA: TGTGCCAGCAGTTACTCTGGCAGTTCGAACACTGAAGCTTTCTTT
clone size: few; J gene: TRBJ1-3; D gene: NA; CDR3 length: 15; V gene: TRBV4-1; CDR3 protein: CAGAESTRLGNTIYF; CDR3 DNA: TGCGCCGGCGCCGAAAGTACTCGACTCGGAAACACCATATATTTT
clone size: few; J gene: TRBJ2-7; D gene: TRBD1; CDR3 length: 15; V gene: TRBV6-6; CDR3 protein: CASSYKSRGLVEQYF; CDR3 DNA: TGTGCCAGCAGTTACAAATCCAGGGGGCTGGTCGAGCAGTACTTC
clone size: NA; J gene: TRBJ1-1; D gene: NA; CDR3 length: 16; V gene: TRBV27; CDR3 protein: CASSLWSQGPNTEAFF; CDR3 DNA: TGTGCCAGCAGTTTGTGGTCGCAGGGGCCGAACACTGAAGCTTTCTTT
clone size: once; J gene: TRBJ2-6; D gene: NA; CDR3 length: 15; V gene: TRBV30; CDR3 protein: CAWSVRAAGANVLTF; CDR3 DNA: TGTGCCTGGAGCGTCAGGGCCGCTGGGGCCAACGTCCTGACTTTC
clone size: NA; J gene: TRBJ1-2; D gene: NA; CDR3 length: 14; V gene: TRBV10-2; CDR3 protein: CASSGQAILYGYTF; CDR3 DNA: TGCGCCAGCAGTGGGCAGGCCATTTTGTATGGCTACACCTTC
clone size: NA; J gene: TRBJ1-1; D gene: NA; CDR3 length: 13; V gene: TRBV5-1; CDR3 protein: CASSPSLNTEAFF; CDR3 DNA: TGCGCCAGCAGCCCATCACTTAACACTGAAGCTTTCTTT
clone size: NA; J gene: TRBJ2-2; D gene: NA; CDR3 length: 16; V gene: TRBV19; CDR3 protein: CASSPKISGPTGELFF; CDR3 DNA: TGTGCCAGTTCACCGAAGATCTCAGGGCCCACCGGGGAGCTGTTTTTT
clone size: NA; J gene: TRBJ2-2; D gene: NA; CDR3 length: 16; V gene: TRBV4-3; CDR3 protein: CASSQDLEWNTGELFF; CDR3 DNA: TGCGCCAGCAGCCAAGATCTGGAGTGGAACACCGGGGAGCTGTTTTTT
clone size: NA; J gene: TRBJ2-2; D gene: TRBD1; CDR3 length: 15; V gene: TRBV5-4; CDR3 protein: CASSWGQANTGELFF; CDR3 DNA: TGTGCCAGCAGCTGGGGACAGGCCAACACCGGGGAGCTGTTTTTT
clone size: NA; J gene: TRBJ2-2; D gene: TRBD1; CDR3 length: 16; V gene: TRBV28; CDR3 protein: CASSPGTGLNTGELFF; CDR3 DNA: TGTGCCAGCAGTCCGGGGACAGGACTTAACACCGGGGAGCTGTTTTTT
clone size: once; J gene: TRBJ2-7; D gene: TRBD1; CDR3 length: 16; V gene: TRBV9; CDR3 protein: CASSSRGTGGLHEQYF; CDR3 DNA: TGTGCCAGCAGCTCGAGAGGGACAGGGGGCTTGCACGAGCAGTACTTC
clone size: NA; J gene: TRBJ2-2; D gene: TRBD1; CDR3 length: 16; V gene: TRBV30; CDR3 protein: CAWSNRGGDRTGELFF; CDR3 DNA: TGTGCCTGGAGTAACAGGGGTGGGGATCGCACCGGGGAGCTGTTTTTT
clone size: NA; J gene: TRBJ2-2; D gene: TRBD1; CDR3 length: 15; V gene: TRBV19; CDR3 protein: CASSIRTGSDGELFF; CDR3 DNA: TGTGCCAGTAGTATCCGGACAGGGTCGGACGGGGAGCTGTTTTTT
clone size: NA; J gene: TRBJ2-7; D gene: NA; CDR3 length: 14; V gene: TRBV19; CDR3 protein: CASSTGVTTYEQYF; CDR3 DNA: TGTGCCAGTAGTACAGGTGTTACGACCTACGAGCAGTACTTC
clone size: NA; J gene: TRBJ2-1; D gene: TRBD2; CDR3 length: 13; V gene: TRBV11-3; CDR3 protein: CASSLLPGLREFF; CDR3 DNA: TGTGCCAGCAGCCTTCTCCCGGGACTACGGGAGTTCTTC
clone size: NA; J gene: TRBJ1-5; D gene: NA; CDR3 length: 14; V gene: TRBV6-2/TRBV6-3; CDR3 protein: CASSYAGVNQPQHF; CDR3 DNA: TGTGCCAGCAGTTACGCAGGGGTAAATCAGCCCCAGCATTTT